The 3 T cell receptor beta chains below all came from one sample that was sequenced in a study of T cells after yellow fever vaccination (dated by TCRdb to about 2019). Library preparation used 5' RACE. Sequencing was carried out with an Illumina HiSeq 2500. TCRdb reprocessed the public reads (quality trimming at Q25 with fastp, clone calling with MiXCR) and kept in-frame beta chains. Identical CDR3 protein sequences are pooled into one entry, listed with their most common genes and DNA. The sample records 250,000 to 300,000 distinct CDR3 sequences, approximately 13% of which are singletons. The ten largest clones add up to about 0.51% of the sample. The treatment or condition label, as the study defines it: live attenuated yellow fever vaccine strain. The sample consisted of CD4+ T cells sorted from PBMCs, taken 45 days after the yellow fever booster vaccination. The receptors shown here come from a man aged 25-45 years who received the YFV17D yellow fever vaccine.

This clonotype was picked up a small number of times. The V call is TRBV10-2, the J call TRBJ2-5, with 13 bases identical to TRBD2. The CDR3 is made up of 15 amino acids. CDR1 and CDR2 (germline): WSHSY, SAAADI. The V segment lost 6 bases and the J segment 4 bases; nucleotides outside the gene matches: 5. The CDR3 nucleotides are TGCGCCAGCAGCGGACTAGCGGGAGCATCAGAGACCCAGTACTTC. Translating gives CASSGLAGASETQYF.

The genes are TRBV14 and TRBJ2-7; D is undetermined. Germline CDR1 reads SGHDN; CDR2 reads FVKESK. The CDR3 covers 12 residues. V lost 3 bases and J 6 bases, leaving 9 bases between the germline ends. DNA for the CDR3: TGTGCCAGCAGCCATGTGAGTAGCGAGCAGTACTTC. This codes for CASSHVSSEQYF.

The chain uses TRBV5-6 and TRBJ2-1; tentatively, D is TRBD1 (7 bases). CDR3 length: 16 residues. The germline gives CDR1 SGHDT, CDR2 YYEEEE. V lost 4 bases and J lost 3, with 17 bases in between. The CDR3 DNA reads TGTGCCAGCAGCCGCCTGACAGGGACTCTCTACAATGAGCAGTTCTTC. Its protein is CASSRLTGTLYNEQFF.